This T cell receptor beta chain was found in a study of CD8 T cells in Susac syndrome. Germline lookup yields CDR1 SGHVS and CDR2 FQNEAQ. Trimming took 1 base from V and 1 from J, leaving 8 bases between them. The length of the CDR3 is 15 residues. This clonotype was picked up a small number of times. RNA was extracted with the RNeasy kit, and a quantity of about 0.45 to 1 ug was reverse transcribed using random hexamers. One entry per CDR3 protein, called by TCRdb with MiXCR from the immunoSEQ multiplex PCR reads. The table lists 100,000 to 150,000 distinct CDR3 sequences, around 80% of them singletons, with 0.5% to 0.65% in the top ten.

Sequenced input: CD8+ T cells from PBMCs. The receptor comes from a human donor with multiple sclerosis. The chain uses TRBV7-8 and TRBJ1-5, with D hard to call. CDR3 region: CASSLDSRSNQPQHF. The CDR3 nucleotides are TGTGCCAGCAGCTTAGACAGCCGGAGCAATCAGCCCCAGCATTTT.